This T cell receptor beta chain stems from a study of cytomegalovirus exposure and HLA in healthy donors. Those who donated were healthy bone marrow donors. PCR employed 60 Vbeta and 13 Jbeta primers. TCRdb keeps only in-frame clones here, not all; method: immunoSEQ multiplex PCR. The sample shows about 33,000 clones, and 3.5% to 5.5% sits with its ten largest clones. V lost 2 bases to trimming and J lost 9 bases, with 14 bases between them. This CDR3 contains 14 residues. Germline CDR1 is MNHNS and CDR2 is SASEGT. The genes are TRBV6-1 and TRBJ1-5; unclear D gene. The TCR sequence derives from a woman in her thirties or forties in good health and CMV-seropositive. The sample was PBMCs. The chain's CDR3 is CASSEPPRVRPQHF. The DNA for the CDR3 is TGTGCCAGCAGTGAACCCCCACGGGTAAGGCCCCAGCATTTT.